Presented here are 10 T cell receptor beta chains from one specimen sequenced in a study of molecular identifiers for immune sequencing clone quantification. TCRdb reprocessed the PCR reads with MiXCR, giving one entry per CDR3 protein. The table lists about 510,000 distinct CDR3 sequences, 20% to 25% of them singletons. The specimen sequenced was naive CD8+ T cells from blood, with Jurkat cell RNA spiked in. As to subset: FACS-sorted CD8+CD4-CCR7+CD45RA+ naive T cells. The receptor set was obtained from a human donor in good health. Some libraries in this study had Jurkat cell RNA spiked in.

This clonotype was recorded many times. The chain uses TRBV6-2 or TRBV6-3 and TRBJ2-6; D is unclear. The CDR3 sequence is 11 residues long. Germline V lookup: CDR1 MNHEY, CDR2 SVGEGT. Deletions cut 8 bases from V and 8 bases from J, with 7 bases between. The CDR3 sequence: CASSNPNVLTF. The CDR3 DNA is TGTGCCAGCTCCAATCCCAACGTCCTGACTTTC.

A word on this clonotype: A read error is possible here, since a much larger clone lies one base away. This chain connects TRBV6-2 or TRBV6-3 to TRBJ2-2; possibly TRBD1 or TRBD2 for D (6 bases each). The CDR3 is 14 residues long. Germline lookup yields CDR1 MNHEY and CDR2 SVGEGT. In DNA form, the CDR3 reads TGTGCCAGCAGTTACAGGGGGGACACCGGGAAGCTGTTTTTT. Residues: CASSYRGDTGKLFF.

This clonotype came up many times. The chain has TRBV4-3 and TRBJ1-1; 7 nucleotides agree with TRBD1. J lost 3 bases, V lost 0 bases, and 4 bases had no gene match. The CDR3 runs to 15 residues. The germline V gene encodes CDR1 LGHNA and CDR2 YSLEER. As DNA, the CDR3 is TGCGCCAGCAGCCAAGATAGGCAGGGGGACACTGAAGCTTTCTTT. Translation gives CASSQDRQGDTEAFF.

This chain joins TRBV10-3 and TRBJ2-7; D might be TRBD2 (6 bases). V lost 0 bases and J lost 5, with 20 bases in between. The CDR3 loop spans 17 amino acids. Per germline, CDR1 ENHRY and CDR2 SYGVKD. CDR3: CAISESSGTLDYDEQYF. The CDR3 nucleotides are TGTGCCATCAGTGAGTCGTCCGGGACTCTCGATTACGACGAGCAGTACTTC.

As for this clonotype: One end of the junction is discordant with germline, which a read error may explain. This sequence joins TRBV29-1 and TRBJ1-1, with 7 bases that match TRBD1. This CDR3 spans 14 amino acids. From germline, CDR1 is SQVTM and CDR2 ANQGSEA. Written as DNA, the CDR3 is TGCAGCGTCATGTTACAGGGGATGAACACTAAAGCTCTCTTT. This codes for CSVMLQGMNTKALF.

This clonotype was recorded many times. The chain couples TRBV4-1 to TRBJ2-5; D gene uncertain. Germline loops: CDR1 MGHRA, CDR2 YSYEKL. The CDR3 contains 13 residues. Trimming stripped 4 bases from V and 1 base from J, with 7 bases between. CDR3 amino acids: CASSLLTQETQYF. The CDR3, as DNA: TGCGCCAGCAGCCTCCTCACCCAAGAGACCCAGTACTTC.

This clonotype turned up a few times. The chain employs TRBV4-3 and TRBJ2-2; 7 bases are shared with TRBD2. Trimming took 0 bases from V and 3 from J; bases not matched to a gene: 4. Germline V gives CDR1 LGHNA, CDR2 YSLEER. This CDR3 has 16 residues. This chain's CDR3 is CASSQDASGYTGELFF. CDR3 sequence (DNA): TGCGCCAGCAGCCAAGATGCTAGCGGCTACACCGGGGAGCTGTTTTTT.

A word on this clonotype: An end of the junction does not agree with germline; a read error may underlie this. This chain joins TRBV27 and TRBJ1-1, with D possibly TRBD1 on 6 matching bases. CDR1 and CDR2 from the germline V gene are MNHEY and SMNVEV (reference sequence). The CDR3 extends over 15 amino acids. For the CDR3, the DNA is TGTGCCAGCAGTTTATGGGGCAGTTGGGACACTGAAGCTATCTTT. Its translation: CASSLWGSWDTEAIF.

This clonotype was seen many times. The V and J genes are TRBV13 and TRBJ1-1; the D is unclear. This CDR3 is 15 amino acids long. Germline assignment: CDR1 PRHDT and CDR2 FYEKMQ (reference sequence). V was shortened by 5 bases and J by 0 bases, with 13 bases between the two germline ends. DNA of the CDR3: TGTGCCAGCAGCCCCCCCCTTTCCCTGAACACTGAAGCTTTCTTT. It is translated as CASSPPLSLNTEAFF.

This clonotype was counted at least ten times. The V call is TRBV6-2 or TRBV6-3, the J call TRBJ1-5; D is undetermined. Germline values: CDR1 MNHEY, CDR2 SVGEGT. V dropped 4 bases and J dropped 4 bases, with 8 bases sitting between them. The CDR3 runs 13 residues. The CDR3 spells CASSSTWNQPQHF. CDR3 coding DNA: TGTGCCAGCAGTTCGACCTGGAATCAGCCCCAGCATTTT.